This entry features one TCR beta chain sequence. The antigen is not known. These data are taken from a study of cytomegalovirus exposure and HLA in healthy donors. Notes on the study in general: Most observed TCR sequences were rare, whereas some public TCRs were detected in many donors.

Generated by immunoSEQ multiplex PCR, the TCRdb table keeps only in-frame clones and is missing some. The data show 150,000 to 200,000 clones, roughly 85% seen once. The V and J ends lost 6 bases and 6 bases respectively, with 15 bases between them. The CDR3 runs to 14 residues. Germline-derived CDR1 and CDR2 are LNHDA and SQIVND (reference sequence). The sample taken for sequencing was PBMCs. The receptor was derived from a man in his late teens or twenties in good health and CMV-seropositive. V and J are TRBV19 and TRBJ2-1; possible D gene TRBD2, 6 bases. This CDR3 reads CASSWGDRGNEQFF. The CDR3 DNA reads TGTGCCAGTAGCTGGGGGGATCGGGGCAATGAGCAGTTCTTC. Looking up the rest from reference TRBV19 and TRBJ2-1 gives the full variable domain: DGGITQSPKYLFRKEGQNVTLSCEQNLNHDAMYWYRQDPGQGLRLIYYSQIVNDFQKGDIAEGYSVSREKKESFPLTVTSAQKNPTAFYLCASSWGDRGNEQFFGPGTRLTVL.